This passage covers 7 T cell receptor beta chains from one sample sequenced in a study of CD8 T cells in cerebrospinal fluid in Alzheimer's disease. TCRdb reanalyzed the 10x single-cell sequencing reads and collapses them to one entry per CDR3 protein, without DNA. This specimen shows over 900 distinct CDR3 sequences; the ten leading clones hold around 15%. The source material was cerebrospinal fluid. These receptors were collected from a human donor in good health.

Its frequency marks this clonotype as medium-sized. The chain links TRBV5-1 to TRBJ2-7; checking the TCRdb D call of TRBD1 is not possible without DNA. CDR1 is SGHRS and CDR2 is YFSETQ in the germline V gene. This CDR3 comprises 13 residues. CDR3: CASSYDSIYEQYF.

This clonotype registers large by frequency. The chain combines TRBV4-3 with TRBJ2-1. Germline V gene sequence: CDR1 LGHNA, CDR2 YSLEER. This CDR3 is built from 15 residues. The CDR3 loop reads CASSQDRGSYNEQFF.

This clonotype registers medium-sized by frequency. The chain combines TRBV5-1 with TRBJ2-2; TCRdb returns TRBD2, unconfirmable since there is no DNA. Germline CDR1 and CDR2: SGHRS and YFSETQ. This CDR3 is built from 15 residues. The CDR3 reads CASKITSGDLGELFF. The variable domain in full, completed from reference TRBV5-1 and TRBJ2-2, reads KAGVTQTPRYLIKTRGQQVTLSCSPISGHRSVSWYQQTPGQGLQFLFEYFSETQRNKGNFPGRFSGRQFSNSRSEMNVSTLELGDSALYLCASKITSGDLGELFFGEGSRLTVL.

V is TRBV7-8 and J is TRBJ1-5. Germline V gene data show CDR1 as SGHVS and CDR2 as FQNEAQ. The CDR3 is made up of 14 amino acids. CDR3 amino acids: CASSLGRGPRPQHF.

Judged by frequency, this clonotype is medium-sized. The chain employs TRBV5-8 and TRBJ2-6. Germline V gene lookup returns CDR1 SGHTS and CDR2 YDEGEE. This CDR3 spans 16 amino acids. The CDR3 is CASSRGSFSGANVLTF.

Measured by frequency, this clonotype is large (0.1 to 1%). The V gene is TRBV7-2, the J gene TRBJ1-1; there is no DNA to check the TCRdb D call of TRBD1. This CDR3 comprises 14 residues. The germline V gene encodes CDR1 SGHTA and CDR2 FQGNSA. The CDR3: CATPSGARNTEAFF.

According to its frequency, this clonotype is large. V usage is TRBV6-6 and J usage is TRBJ1-4; the D call from TCRdb, TRBD1, cannot be confirmed without DNA. CDR3 size: 15 residues. CDR1 is MNHNY and CDR2 is SVGAGI in the germline V gene (reference sequence). The CDR3 loop is CASSRPGTGKEKLFF.